The present entry profiles one T cell receptor beta chain with its context. This sample was taken from a study of blood T cell repertoires in COVID-19. Study-level background: Sample material is recorded as cDNA or gDNA derived from T cells, B-cell-depleted T cells, or PBMCs.

The authors' processing: Amplifying reference gene primers gave estimates of nucleated cell counts. Sequenced by immunoSEQ multiplex PCR; TCRdb stores in-frame clones only, minus some. V, J and clone size are those of that table, while D and trimming were read from the DNA. The sample shows over 200,000 clones, more than 75% of them seen only once. Sequencing was performed on peripheral blood. The TCR was taken from a woman aged 45-65 years with acute or convalescent COVID-19.

Here the CDR3 reads CSVESQKGQPGYEKLFF. CDR3 sequence (DNA): TGCAGCGTTGAAAGCCAGAAGGGACAACCGGGTTACGAGAAACTGTTTTTT. This chain connects TRBV29-1 to TRBJ1-4; a possible D gene is TRBD1 (6 bases). Trimming stripped 2 bases from V and 11 bases from J, with 27 bases between. The germline gives CDR1 SQVTM, CDR2 ANQGSEA. This CDR3 contains 17 residues.